This T cell receptor (beta chain) emerged from a study of circulating tumor DNA in untreated peripheral T-cell lymphoma. Study observations and caveats: Tumor-specific clonotypes: identified in roughly 80% of patients, roughly 90% of baseline tissues.

As concerns this clone: The antigen is not known.

TCRdb's copy holds only in-frame clones and misses some; the assay was immunoSEQ multiplex PCR. This table has about 10,000 clones, 70% to 85% appearing once. Losses at the gene ends were 1 base for V and 8 bases for J; bases not matched to a gene: 6. The CDR3 is 15 amino acids. Looked up from germline, CDR1 is LNHDA and CDR2 is SQIVND (reference sequence). The genes are TRBV19 and TRBJ2-1; 9 bases align to TRBD2. This clonotype was obtained from a human donor with peripheral T-cell lymphoma. Sequencing was carried out using tumor tissue. As DNA, the CDR3 is TGTGCCAGTAGTATAGGGCTAGCGGGGAACCATGAGCAGTTCTTC. Its protein is CASSIGLAGNHEQFF. The whole variable domain, remainder taken from reference TRBV19 and TRBJ2-1, is DGGITQSPKYLFRKEGQNVTLSCEQNLNHDAMYWYRQDPGQGLRLIYYSQIVNDFQKGDIAEGYSVSREKKESFPLTVTSAQKNPTAFYLCASSIGLAGNHEQFFGPGTRLTVL.